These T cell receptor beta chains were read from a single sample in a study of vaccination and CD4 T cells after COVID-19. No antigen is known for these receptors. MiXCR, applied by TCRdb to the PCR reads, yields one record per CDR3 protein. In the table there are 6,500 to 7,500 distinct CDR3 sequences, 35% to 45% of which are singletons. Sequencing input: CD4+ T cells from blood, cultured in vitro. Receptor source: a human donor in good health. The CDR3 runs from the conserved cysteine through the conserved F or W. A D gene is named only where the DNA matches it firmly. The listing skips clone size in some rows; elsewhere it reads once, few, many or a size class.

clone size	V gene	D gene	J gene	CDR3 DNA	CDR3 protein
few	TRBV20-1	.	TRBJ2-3	TGCAGTGCCCCCCGACTGGGGATAACAGATACGCAGTATTTT	CSAPRLGITDTQYF
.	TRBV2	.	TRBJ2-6	TGTGCCAGCAGTGATATTGGGAAAGGGGCCAACGTCCTGACTTTC	CASSDIGKGANVLTF
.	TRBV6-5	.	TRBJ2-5	TGTGCCAGCAGTTATAATACAGGGGAGACCCAGTACTTC	CASSYNTGETQYF
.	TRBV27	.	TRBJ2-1	TGTGCCAGCAGTCCCTTAACGCGAAATGAGCAGTTCTTC	CASSPLTRNEQFF
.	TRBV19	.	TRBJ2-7	TGTGCCAGTAGTATTGGGGGACCCTCCCCCGAGCAGTACTTC	CASSIGGPSPEQYF
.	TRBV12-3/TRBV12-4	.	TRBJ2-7	TGTGCCAGCACCCTCCACGGGGTCTACGAGCAGTACTTC	CASTLHGVYEQYF
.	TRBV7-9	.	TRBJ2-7	TGTGCCAGCAGCCAAGCCTACAGGGACGAGCAGTACTTC	CASSQAYRDEQYF
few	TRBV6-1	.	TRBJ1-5	TGTGCCAGCAACGTCCGGGGGCAGCCCCAGCATTTT	CASNVRGQPQHF
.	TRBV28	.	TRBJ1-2	TGTGCCAGCAGTTCCTCCTATGGCTACACCTTC	CASSSSYGYTF
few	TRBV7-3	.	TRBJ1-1	TGTGCCAGCAGCTCTACCAGGGCAGACACTGAAGCTTTCTTT	CASSSTRADTEAFF
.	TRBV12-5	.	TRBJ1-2	TGTGCTAGTGGTTTGGCGCTCAACTATGGCTACACCTTC	CASGLALNYGYTF
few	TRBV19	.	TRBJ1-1	TGTGCCAGTAGCTATGGCGGGGCCCGGCGAGCTTTCTTT	CASSYGGARRAFF
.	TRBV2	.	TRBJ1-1	TGTGCCAGCACCCAGGGCGAGAACACTGAAGCTTTCTTT	CASTQGENTEAFF